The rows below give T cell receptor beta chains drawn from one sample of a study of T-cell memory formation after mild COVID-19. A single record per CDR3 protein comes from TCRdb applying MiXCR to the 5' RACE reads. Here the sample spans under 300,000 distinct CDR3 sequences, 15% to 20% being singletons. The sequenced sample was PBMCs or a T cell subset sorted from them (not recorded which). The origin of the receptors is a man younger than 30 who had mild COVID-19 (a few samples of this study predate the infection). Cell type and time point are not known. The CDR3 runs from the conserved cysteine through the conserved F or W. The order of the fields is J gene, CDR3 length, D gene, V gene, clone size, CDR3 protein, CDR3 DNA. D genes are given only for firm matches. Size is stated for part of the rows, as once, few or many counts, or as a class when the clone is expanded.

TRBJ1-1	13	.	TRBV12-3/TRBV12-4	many	CASSLMWVAEAFF	TGTGCCAGCAGTTTAATGTGGGTAGCTGAAGCTTTCTTT
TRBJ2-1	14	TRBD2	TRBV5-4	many	CASRAGGRGNEQFF	TGTGCCAGCAGAGCGGGGGGGCGGGGGAATGAGCAGTTCTTC
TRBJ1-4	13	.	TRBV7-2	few	CASSLERTEKLFF	TGTGCCAGCAGCTTAGAGCGAACTGAAAAACTGTTTTTT
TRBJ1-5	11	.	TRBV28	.	CASSLGTPQHF	TGTGCCAGCAGTTTGGGGACGCCCCAGCATTTT
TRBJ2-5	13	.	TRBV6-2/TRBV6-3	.	CASSYGLVETQYF	TGTGCCAGCAGTTACGGGTTGGTAGAGACCCAGTACTTC
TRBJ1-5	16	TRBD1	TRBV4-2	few	CASSQGRTGVDQPQHF	TGTGCCAGCAGCCAAGGACGGACAGGGGTGGATCAGCCCCAGCATTTT
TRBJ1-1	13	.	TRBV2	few	CASSERGGFEAFF	TGTGCCAGCAGTGAACGGGGGGGCTTTGAAGCTTTCTTT
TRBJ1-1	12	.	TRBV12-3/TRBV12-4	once	CASSQRWTEAFF	TGTGCCAGCAGTCAACGTTGGACTGAAGCTTTCTTT
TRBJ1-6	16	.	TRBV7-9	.	CASSSVRTANNSPLHF	TGTGCCAGCAGCTCCGTCCGGACAGCGAATAATTCACCCCTCCACTTT
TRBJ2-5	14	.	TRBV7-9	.	CASSLVGSTETQYF	TGTGCCAGCAGCTTAGTAGGGTCGACAGAGACCCAGTACTTC
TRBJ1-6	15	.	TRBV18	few	CASSPPAGNNSPLHF	TGTGCCAGCTCACCACCGGCAGGGAATAATTCACCCCTCCACTTT
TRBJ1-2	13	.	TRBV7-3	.	CASRRGLDYGYTF	TGTGCCAGCAGACGGGGCTTAGACTATGGCTACACCTTC
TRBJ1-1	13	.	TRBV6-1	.	CASRTAAGTEAFF	TGTGCCAGCAGGACCGCCGCGGGCACTGAAGCTTTCTTT
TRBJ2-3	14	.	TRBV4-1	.	CASSQDTGTDTQYF	TGCGCCAGCAGCCAAGACACGGGCACAGATACGCAGTATTTT
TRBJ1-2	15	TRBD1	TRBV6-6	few	CASTNGRTGNYGYTF	TGTGCCAGCACCAACGGTCGGACAGGGAACTATGGCTACACCTTC
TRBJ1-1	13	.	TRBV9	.	CASPTEENTEAFF	TGTGCCAGCCCGACAGAGGAGAACACTGAAGCTTTCTTT
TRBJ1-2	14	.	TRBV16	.	CASSQGTANYGYTF	TGTGCCAGCAGCCAGGGGACCGCGAACTATGGCTACACCTTC
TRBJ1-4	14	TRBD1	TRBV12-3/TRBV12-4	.	CASSKGGLREKLFF	TGTGCCAGCAGTAAAGGGGGCTTGAGGGAAAAACTGTTTTTT
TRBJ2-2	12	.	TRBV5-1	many	CASRQDTGELFF	TGCGCCAGCAGGCAGGACACCGGGGAGCTGTTTTTT
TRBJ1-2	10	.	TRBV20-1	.	CGGGNYGYTF	TGCGGGGGGGGTAACTATGGCTACACCTTC
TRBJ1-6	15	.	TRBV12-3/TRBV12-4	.	CASRSRKDRRSPLHF	TGTGCCAGCAGGTCCCGAAAGGACCGACGATCACCCCTCCACTTT
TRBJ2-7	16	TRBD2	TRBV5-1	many	CASSLTPSGGTYEQYF	TGCGCCAGCAGCCTGACCCCTAGCGGGGGGACCTACGAGCAGTACTTC
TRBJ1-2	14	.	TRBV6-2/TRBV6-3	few	CASSYSSEIGGYTF	TGTGCCAGCAGTTATTCCTCGGAGATCGGCGGCTACACCTTC
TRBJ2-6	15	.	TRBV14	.	CASSQDHSGANVLTF	TGTGCCAGCAGCCAAGATCACTCTGGGGCCAACGTCCTGACTTTC
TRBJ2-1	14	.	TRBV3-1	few	CASSQDSAYNEQFF	TGTGCCAGCAGCCAAGACAGCGCCTACAATGAGCAGTTCTTC
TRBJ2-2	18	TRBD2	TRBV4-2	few	CASSQDTSGGWRPGELFF	TGTGCCAGCAGCCAAGACACCAGCGGGGGGTGGAGACCCGGGGAGCTGTTTTTT
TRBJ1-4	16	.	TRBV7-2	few	CASSLNGGGASEKLFF	TGTGCCAGCAGCCTAAACGGGGGGGGCGCGAGTGAAAAACTGTTTTTT
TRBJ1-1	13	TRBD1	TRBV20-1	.	CSAASTGGRGAFF	TGCAGTGCGGCAAGCACAGGGGGCCGTGGAGCTTTCTTT
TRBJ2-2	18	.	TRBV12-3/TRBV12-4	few	CASSPGEAGYPNTGELFF	TGTGCCAGCAGTCCTGGGGAGGCAGGGTATCCGAACACCGGGGAGCTGTTTTTT
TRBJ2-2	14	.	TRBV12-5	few	CASGSELVTGELFF	TGTGCTAGTGGCTCGGAACTGGTCACCGGGGAGCTGTTTTTT
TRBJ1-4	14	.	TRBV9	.	CASSVGGYNEKLFF	TGTGCCAGCAGCGTAGGGGGTTATAATGAAAAACTGTTTTTT
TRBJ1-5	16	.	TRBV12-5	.	CASGLVDSQLNQPQHF	TGTGCTAGTGGTTTGGTCGACAGCCAGCTTAATCAGCCCCAGCATTTT
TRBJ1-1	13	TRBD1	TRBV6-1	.	CASIQGFNTEAFF	TGTGCCAGCATACAGGGGTTTAACACTGAAGCTTTCTTT
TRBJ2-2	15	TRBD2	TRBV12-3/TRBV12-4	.	CASGGSGENTGELFF	TGTGCCAGCGGGGGGAGCGGGGAGAACACCGGGGAGCTGTTTTTT
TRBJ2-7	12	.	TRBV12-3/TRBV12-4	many	CASTNQGYEQYF	TGTGCCAGCACAAACCAAGGGTACGAGCAGTACTTC
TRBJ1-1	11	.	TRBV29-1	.	CSVVRDTEAFF	TGCAGCGTTGTACGGGACACTGAAGCTTTCTTT
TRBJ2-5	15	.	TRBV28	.	CASSVAGGLMETQYF	TGTGCCAGCAGTGTGGCAGGGGGGTTGATGGAGACCCAGTACTTC
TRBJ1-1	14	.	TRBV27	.	CASSLAGATAEAFF	TGTGCCAGCAGTTTAGCAGGGGCGACGGCTGAAGCTTTCTTT
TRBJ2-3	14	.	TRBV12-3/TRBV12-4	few	CASSFGSLTDTQYF	TGTGCCAGCAGTTTCGGCAGTCTCACAGATACGCAGTATTTT
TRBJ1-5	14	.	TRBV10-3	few	CAIRGDTGYQPQHF	TGTGCCATCAGGGGTGATACAGGGTACCAGCCCCAGCATTTT
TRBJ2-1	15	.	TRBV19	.	CASSIWAGEDNEQFF	TGTGCCAGTAGTATTTGGGCAGGGGAGGACAATGAGCAGTTCTTC
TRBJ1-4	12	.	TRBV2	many	CASSGTDEKLFF	TGTGCCAGCAGTGGGACAGATGAAAAACTGTTTTTT
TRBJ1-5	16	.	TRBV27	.	CASSIQGPYSNQPQHF	TGTGCCAGCAGTATCCAGGGGCCCTATAGCAATCAGCCCCAGCATTTT
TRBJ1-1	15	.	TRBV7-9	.	CASRRRQELWTEAFF	TGTGCCAGCAGACGCCGACAGGAGCTGTGGACTGAAGCTTTCTTT
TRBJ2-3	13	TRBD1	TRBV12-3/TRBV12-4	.	CASRGTGWHTQYF	TGTGCCAGCAGAGGGACAGGATGGCATACGCAGTATTTT
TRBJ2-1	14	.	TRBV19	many	CASAWGRSYNEQFF	TGTGCCAGTGCATGGGGTCGCTCCTACAATGAGCAGTTCTTC
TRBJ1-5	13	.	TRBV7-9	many	CASSLNSNQPQHF	TGTGCCAGCAGCTTAAATAGCAATCAGCCCCAGCATTTT